This T cell receptor beta chain was captured in a study of CD8+ T cells in alopecia areata. Across the whole study: Treated patients were given 5 to 10 mg oral tofacitinib twice daily.

General study findings and limits: Tofacitinib delivered significant drops in scalp clonality and in expanded CD8+ clones among the top 100.

The treatment is: oral pan-JAK inhibitor, 5-10 mg twice daily. After isolation, RNA underwent reverse transcription to generate cDNA as the sequencing template. Measured with immunoSEQ multiplex PCR; TCRdb has only the in-frame clones, and not every one. The profile shows fewer than 250,000 clones, 60% to 70% of them singletons. This clone has only a few counts. What it binds is unknown. CDR1 and CDR2 from the germline V gene are SGHTA and FQGNSA. This CDR3 has 17 amino acids. V was clipped by 5 bases and J by 9 bases; unmatched bases: 17. The chain uses TRBV7-2 and TRBJ2-1, with TRBD2 identical over 9 bases. Source: CD4+ T cells sorted from blood, taken at week 4, from a patient treated with tofacitinib. The receptor was derived from a human donor with alopecia areata. The CDR3 spells CASSRIAGVFRLGEQFF. In DNA form, the CDR3 reads TGTGCCAGCAGCCGGATAGCGGGAGTTTTCCGGTTGGGTGAGCAGTTCTTC.